Shown below are 9 T cell receptor beta chains from a single sample sequenced in a study of blood T cell repertoires in COVID-19. Assay used: immunoSEQ multiplex PCR; TCRdb lists only in-frame clones, some missing. This table holds about 200,000 clones, 83% found once. The sample comprised peripheral blood. These receptors originate from a middle-aged woman with active or convalescent COVID-19.

The V gene is TRBV5-1, the J gene TRBJ2-6; D is uncertain. This CDR3 has 16 residues. Trimming took off 5 bases at V and 0 bases at J, with 12 bases between the two ends. CDR1 is SGHRS and CDR2 is YFSETQ in the germline V gene. CDR3 protein: CASRTGPSSGANVLTF. In nucleotides, the CDR3 is TGCGCCAGCAGAACGGGTCCCAGCTCTGGGGCCAACGTCCTGACTTTC.

The chain combines TRBV18 with TRBJ1-3, with D unclear. Germline values: CDR1 KGHSH, CDR2 LQKENI. V gave up 5 bases and J gave up 4 bases, with 21 bases separating them. The CDR3 contains 17 residues. The CDR3 bases are TGTGCCAGCTCAGACCAGAAACTAAGTGGATTCGGAAACACCATATATTTT. Protein: CASSDQKLSGFGNTIYF.

The chain recombines TRBV29-1 with TRBJ2-3, with a tentative D call TRBD1 (6 bases). The V and J ends lost 3 bases and 1 base respectively, with 11 bases between them. CDR3 length: 14 amino acids. Germline V gene lookup returns CDR1 SQVTM and CDR2 ANQGSEA. CDR3 coding DNA: TGCAGCGTTGACGGGCCAGGGGGCACAGATACGCAGTATTTT. Translating gives CSVDGPGGTDTQYF.

This chain connects TRBV12-5 to TRBJ2-1; tentatively, D is TRBD1 (5 bases). V lost 1 base and J 13 bases, leaving 14 bases between the germline ends. Germline V gene lookup returns CDR1 LGHNT and CDR2 FRNRAP. CDR3 length equals 13 residues. The CDR3 sequence is CASGLGQTYYQFF. The CDR3 DNA reads TGTGCTAGTGGTTTGGGACAGACGTATTATCAGTTCTTC.

V is TRBV15 and J is TRBJ1-1; no reliable D call. Germline loops: CDR1 LNHNV, CDR2 YYDKDF (reference sequence). V dropped 0 bases and J dropped 2 bases, with 25 bases sitting between them. This CDR3 has 20 residues. The CDR3 loop is CATSRESMWSGAGSNTEAFF. As DNA, the CDR3 is TGTGCCACCAGCAGAGAGTCTATGTGGTCGGGAGCAGGATCAAACACTGAAGCTTTCTTT.

V gene TRBV6-2 or TRBV6-3 combines with J gene TRBJ2-7, with 8 bases identical to TRBD1. Germline V gives CDR1 MNHEY, CDR2 SVGEGT. The CDR3 contains 15 residues. The V gene end was trimmed by 6 bases and the J gene end by 3 bases; junction bases not matched to a gene: 10. The CDR3 region is CASSSTGQGHYEQYF. In nucleotides, the CDR3 is TGTGCCAGCAGCTCAACCGGACAGGGCCACTACGAGCAGTACTTC.

The chain has TRBV7-3 and TRBJ2-1; 9 bases line up with TRBD2. Germline V gives CDR1 SGHTA, CDR2 FQGTGA. CDR3 size: 16 residues. V dropped 5 bases and J dropped 9; count of bases not matched to a gene: 14. CDR3 in DNA: TGTGCCAGCAGCCGTCTCCCCCCTGGTAGCGGGGGTGAGCAGTTCTTC. This encodes CASSRLPPGSGGEQFF. Drawing the rest from reference TRBV7-3 and TRBJ2-1, the complete variable domain is GAGVSQTPSNKVTEKGKYVELRCDPISGHTALYWYRQSLGQGPEFLIYFQGTGAADDSGLPNDRFFAVRPEGSVSTLKIQRTERGDSAVYLCASSRLPPGSGGEQFFGPGTRLTVL.

V is TRBV5-1 and J is TRBJ1-6; D is undetermined. The germline gives CDR1 SGHRS, CDR2 YFSETQ. V shed 2 bases and J shed 5 bases, with 11 bases lying between them. This CDR3 contains 15 residues. CDR3 coding DNA: TGCGCCAGCAGCTTTACACAGATACATAATTCACCCCTCCACTTT. Translation: CASSFTQIHNSPLHF.

V is TRBV7-2 and J is TRBJ2-1; 7 positions agree with TRBD2. V lost 5 bases to trimming and J lost 2 bases; unmatched junction nucleotides: 6. CDR1 SGHTA and CDR2 FQGNSA come from the germline V gene. This CDR3 comprises 15 residues. CDR3 bases: TGTGCCAGCAGCCCCTCAGGACTAGCCTACAATGAGCAGTTCTTC. Its translation is CASSPSGLAYNEQFF. Drawing the rest from reference TRBV7-2 and TRBJ2-1, the complete variable domain is GAGVSQSPSNKVTEKGKDVELRCDPISGHTALYWYRQSLGQGLEFLIYFQGNSAPDKSGLPSDRFSAERTGGSVSTLTIQRTQQEDSAVYLCASSPSGLAYNEQFFGPGTRLTVL.